The clone carrying this T cell receptor (beta chain) turned up a few times. The antigen remains unidentified. This specimen belongs to a study of T-cell memory formation after mild COVID-19. Each CDR3 protein gets one entry after TCRdb re-called the 5' RACE reads with MiXCR. This table has a few hundred thousand distinct CDR3 sequences, about a sixth appearing once. General study findings and limits: The pre-infection memory compartment contained some responding clones, suggesting cross-reactive memory joined.

The origin of this receptor is a man aged 18 to 30 who had mild COVID-19 (a few samples of this study predate the infection). Cell type and time point are not known. The sequenced sample consisted of PBMCs or a T cell subset sorted from them (not recorded which).

Here the CDR3 DNA reads TGTGCCAGCAGTCCGGGGTTCTATGAGCAGTTCTTC. This translates into CASSPGFYEQFF. The chain carries TRBV12-3 or TRBV12-4 and TRBJ2-1, with a tentative D call TRBD2 (5 bases). V was shortened by 5 bases and J by 8 bases, with 10 bases between the two germline ends. This CDR3 spans 12 amino acids.